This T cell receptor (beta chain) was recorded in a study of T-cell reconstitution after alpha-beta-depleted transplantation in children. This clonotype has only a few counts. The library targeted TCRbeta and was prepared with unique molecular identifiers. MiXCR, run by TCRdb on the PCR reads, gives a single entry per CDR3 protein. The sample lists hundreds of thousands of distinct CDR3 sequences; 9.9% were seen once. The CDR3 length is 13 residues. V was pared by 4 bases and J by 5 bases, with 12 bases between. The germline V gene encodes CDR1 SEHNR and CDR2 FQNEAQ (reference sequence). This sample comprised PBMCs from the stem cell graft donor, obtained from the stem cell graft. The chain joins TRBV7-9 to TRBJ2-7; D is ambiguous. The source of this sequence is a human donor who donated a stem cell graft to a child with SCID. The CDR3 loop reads CASSSSTQDEQYF. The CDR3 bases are TGTGCCAGCAGCTCCTCAACTCAGGACGAGCAGTACTTC.